This TCR beta chain derives from a study of sequential checkpoint blockade in melanoma (dated by TCRdb to the late 2010s). As for the study more broadly: Patients were assigned by 1:1 randomization to either first-line nivolumab followed by ipilimumab (arm A) or ipilimumab followed by nivolumab (arm B). Both trial sequences were followed by maintenance nivolumab. Summary of the overall study and its limitations: The response-prediction model combining TCR metrics and mutation burden needs validation in larger, independent patient cohorts.

TCRbeta CDR3 regions were immunosequenced from genomic DNA with the immunoSEQ Assay. Before high-throughput sequencing, genomic DNA was amplified using bias-controlled multiplex PCR. As for the authors' bioinformatics: To quantify the absolute abundance of each unique TCRbeta CDR3 region, the sequences were collapsed and filtered. Clonality, defined as 1 minus Pielou's evenness, was calculated using productive rearrangements only. A previously published method was used to identify clones whose frequencies were significantly greater in on-treatment samples than in baseline samples. In TCRdb, the immuneACCESS table is reduced to in-frame sequences with V and J assigned. These tables do not hold every clone; where another copy was compared, an unresolved V gene accounts for under half, and the others remain unexplained. V and J calls and clone size are as listed in that table; D and trimming were resolved from the DNA. The sample table contains around 34,000 clones; only one count was recorded for roughly 84% of them. About 18% of the sample rests with the top ten.

This specimen's treatment or condition label, per the study, means: randomized to nivolumab then ipilimumab (arm A) or the reverse (arm B). Prior DNA-damaging chemotherapy had not been received by any trial patient. Live CD3+CD8+ cells negative for CD19 and CD56 were sorted from thawed PBMCs on a FACS Aria II flow cytometer. Samples came from patients with melanoma in CheckMate 064, a randomized, open-label phase II trial of sequential checkpoint blockade. Peripheral blood mononuclear cells were obtained through leukapheresis, purified using Ficoll-Paque, and frozen in human serum containing roughly 10% DMSO. Immediately after sorting, the purity of the sorted blood CD3+CD8+ cells was confirmed to be >98%, and DNA was then extracted. This clone was counted a single time. Which antigen it targets is not known. Base qualities are not provided; no much larger clone lies one nucleotide away. CDR1 and CDR2 are read off the germline V gene (reference sequence) as SEHNR and FQNEAQ. Ends trimmed: V by 5 bases, J by 1 base; bases unmatched to a gene: 18. The CDR3 measures 19 amino acids from cysteine to phenylalanine. The sequence is cut down to CDR3 DNA, 57 bases in frame from base 1.

The V and J segments used are TRBV7-9 and TRBJ2-3, and 7 junction bases match TRBD2. The sequencing used CD8+ T cells sorted from blood (inferred from file names), collected from a patient given nivolumab and ipilimumab in sequence. This TCR came from a human donor with melanoma. The nucleotide sequence is TGTGCCAGCAGCGCCATAGGTTCAGCTAGCGGACAACGCACAGATACGCAGTATTTT. Its protein reads: CASSAIGSASGQRTDTQYF. Full variable domain (CDR3 extended with the reference TRBV7-9 and TRBJ2-3 proteins): DTGVSQNPRHKITKRGQNVTFRCDPISEHNRLYWYRQTLGQGPEFLTYFQNEAQLEKSRLLSDRFSAERPKGSFSTLEIQRTEQGDSAMYLCASSAIGSASGQRTDTQYFGPGTRLTVL.